A single TCR beta chain is shown here with its context. The antigen is not known. This sample is part of a study of T cell responses to AZD1222 COVID-19 vaccine. J was trimmed by 5 bases and V by 3 bases; bases with no gene match: 7. This CDR3 is built from 16 residues. CDR1 and CDR2 from the germline V gene are SGHRS and YFSETQ. Profiled with immunoSEQ multiplex PCR; TCRdb holds only in-frame clones, not every one. The sample shows about 91,000 clones, roughly 88% of them seen only once. Study results and caveats: The span of vaccine-associated CD4 TCRs extended across spike, with dominance at 160-218 and 743-854. Breadth and depth of Spike-specific TCRs rose after two AZD1222 doses. Seropositive status at baseline applied to only 6 or 7 AZD1222 recipients.

Sequencing used peripheral blood, obtained on day 0 of AZD1222 vaccination. This chain connects TRBV5-1 to TRBJ2-3; TRBD2 agrees at 12 bases. The clonotype originates from an adult in good health. Here the CDR3 reads CASSSGLAGIGDTQYF. The CDR3 DNA reads TGCGCCAGCAGCTCTGGACTAGCGGGGATCGGAGATACGCAGTATTTT.